This T cell receptor (beta chain) was captured by sequencing in a study of a mutant IDH1 vaccine in newly diagnosed glioma. Study summary: Vaccination was launched 4-6 weeks after radiotherapy alone, or with temozolomide cycles. Receipt of radiotherapy, temozolomide, or both preceded the study, and most received both.

Germline CDR1 is SGHRS and CDR2 is YFSETQ. This CDR3 contains 16 residues. J lost 4 bases, V lost 4 bases, and 10 bases had no gene match. As to time point: week 23, last vaccination. It was 300 ug of mutant IDH1 20-mer peptide that made up each vaccine dose, given with topical imiquimod. Some clones are missing from TCRdb's copy, which holds only in-frame ones; the method was immunoSEQ multiplex PCR. This sample has approximately 62,000 clones, with around 84% found just once. Notes on this clone: The antigen remains unidentified.

The receptor comes from a man aged 25-45 years with glioma. This sample comprised PBMCs, obtained from a glioma patient whose treatment included an IDH1 peptide vaccine. V is TRBV5-1 and J is TRBJ2-3, with 9 bases that match TRBD2. CDR3 sequence (DNA): TGCGCCAGCAGCGCCGGGACTAGCAGGTTTGCAGATACGCAGTATTTT. Its translation: CASSAGTSRFADTQYF. The full variable domain, with the rest looked up from reference TRBV5-1 and TRBJ2-3, is KAGVTQTPRYLIKTRGQQVTLSCSPISGHRSVSWYQQTPGQGLQFLFEYFSETQRNKGNFPGRFSGRQFSNSRSEMNVSTLELGDSALYLCASSAGTSRFADTQYFGPGTRLTVL.